This is a list of T cell receptor beta chains from one sample in a study of blood T cell repertoires in COVID-19. Clones were read by immunoSEQ multiplex PCR, and TCRdb kept only the in-frame ones, dropping some. The sample lists 100,000 to 150,000 clones; roughly 91% were seen once. Sequencing was done on a sample of peripheral blood. These receptors were taken from a man in his forties or fifties with active or convalescent COVID-19. Each CDR3 is given with its conserved first and last residue. Fields, in order: D gene, V gene, clone size, J gene, CDR3 protein, CDR3 DNA. The D gene is left open where the match is weak. A clone size is listed for some rows: how often the clone was seen (once, few, many), or a class if it is expanded.

d_call: TRBD1; v_call: TRBV29-1; clone_size: NA; j_call: TRBJ1-1; cdr3_aa: CSVEETGGTEAFF; cdr3_nt: TGCAGCGTTGAAGAGACAGGGGGCACTGAAGCTTTCTTT
d_call: TRBD1; v_call: TRBV28; clone_size: NA; j_call: TRBJ1-5; cdr3_aa: CASSLGTVYQPQHF; cdr3_nt: TGTGCCAGCAGTCTCGGGACAGTCTATCAGCCCCAGCATTTT
d_call: TRBD1; v_call: TRBV19; clone_size: NA; j_call: TRBJ2-1; cdr3_aa: CASSIGSRDRYNEQFF; cdr3_nt: TGTGCCAGTAGTATAGGTTCCCGGGACAGGTACAATGAGCAGTTCTTC
d_call: NA; v_call: TRBV23-1; clone_size: NA; j_call: TRBJ1-1; cdr3_aa: CASSQSSRLNTEAFF; cdr3_nt: TGCGCCAGCAGTCAATCGAGCAGGTTGAACACTGAAGCTTTCTTT
d_call: TRBD1; v_call: TRBV18; clone_size: NA; j_call: TRBJ2-7; cdr3_aa: CASSPVPGGWYEQYF; cdr3_nt: TGTGCCAGCTCACCAGTGCCAGGGGGCTGGTACGAGCAGTACTTC
d_call: NA; v_call: TRBV6-5; clone_size: NA; j_call: TRBJ1-4; cdr3_aa: CASIDSLEKLFF; cdr3_nt: TGTGCCAGCATAGACAGCCTTGAAAAACTGTTTTTT
d_call: TRBD1; v_call: TRBV15; clone_size: few; j_call: TRBJ1-6; cdr3_aa: CATSREDRGNSPLHF; cdr3_nt: TGTGCCACCAGCAGAGAAGACAGGGGTAATTCACCCCTCCACTTT
d_call: NA; v_call: TRBV10-2; clone_size: NA; j_call: TRBJ1-1; cdr3_aa: CASSETGYPMNTEAFF; cdr3_nt: TGCGCCAGCAGTGAAACAGGGTACCCAATGAACACTGAAGCTTTCTTT
d_call: TRBD1; v_call: TRBV5-4; clone_size: NA; j_call: TRBJ1-4; cdr3_aa: CASSLKQGPEEKLFF; cdr3_nt: TGTGCCAGCAGCTTAAAACAGGGGCCTGAGGAAAAACTGTTTTTT
d_call: NA; v_call: TRBV15; clone_size: NA; j_call: TRBJ2-1; cdr3_aa: CATSRDSQGGLDEQFF; cdr3_nt: TGTGCCACCAGCAGAGATAGCCAGGGAGGTCTTGATGAGCAGTTCTTC
d_call: TRBD2; v_call: TRBV6-2/TRBV6-3; clone_size: once; j_call: TRBJ2-2; cdr3_aa: CASSPAGGAGELFF; cdr3_nt: TGTGCCAGCAGTCCGGCGGGGGGCGCCGGGGAGCTGTTTTTT
d_call: TRBD2; v_call: TRBV10-1; clone_size: NA; j_call: TRBJ2-2; cdr3_aa: CASSSGANTGELFF; cdr3_nt: TGCGCCAGCAGTAGCGGGGCCAACACCGGGGAGCTGTTTTTT
d_call: NA; v_call: TRBV28; clone_size: NA; j_call: TRBJ1-5; cdr3_aa: CASSFGSGRINQPQHF; cdr3_nt: TGTGCCAGCAGTTTTGGAAGTGGCAGGATAAATCAGCCCCAGCATTTT
d_call: TRBD1; v_call: TRBV14; clone_size: NA; j_call: TRBJ2-1; cdr3_aa: CASSQPPPGQHYNEQFF; cdr3_nt: TGTGCCAGCAGCCAACCCCCACCGGGACAGCACTACAATGAGCAGTTCTTC
d_call: TRBD1; v_call: TRBV7-8; clone_size: NA; j_call: TRBJ2-7; cdr3_aa: CASSLEGGVSYEQYF; cdr3_nt: TGTGCCAGCAGCTTGGAAGGGGGCGTCTCCTACGAGCAGTACTTC
d_call: NA; v_call: TRBV19; clone_size: few; j_call: TRBJ1-3; cdr3_aa: CASSNAADTGNTIYF; cdr3_nt: TGTGCCAGTAGTAATGCGGCGGATACTGGAAACACCATATATTTT
d_call: TRBD1; v_call: TRBV5-6; clone_size: NA; j_call: TRBJ2-5; cdr3_aa: CASSLAEDRGRETQYF; cdr3_nt: TGTGCCAGCAGCTTGGCCGAGGACAGGGGTCGGGAGACCCAGTACTTC
d_call: TRBD2; v_call: TRBV4-1; clone_size: NA; j_call: TRBJ2-7; cdr3_aa: CASSRGLAGGTSSYEQYF; cdr3_nt: TGCGCCAGCAGCCGAGGACTAGCGGGAGGGACGTCCTCCTACGAGCAGTACTTC
d_call: TRBD1; v_call: TRBV29-1; clone_size: once; j_call: TRBJ2-1; cdr3_aa: CSVDLTGTGGAYEQFF; cdr3_nt: TGCAGCGTAGACCTGACCGGGACAGGGGGCGCTTATGAGCAGTTCTTC
d_call: NA; v_call: TRBV28; clone_size: NA; j_call: TRBJ2-5; cdr3_aa: CASSFVQETQYF; cdr3_nt: TGTGCCAGCAGTTTCGTCCAAGAGACCCAGTACTTC